Below are 16 T cell receptor beta chains sequenced from a single sample in a study of blood T cell repertoires in COVID-19. Produced via immunoSEQ multiplex PCR; TCRdb's table is partial and in-frame only. The table shows some 150,000 clones, with 80% to 85% occurring only once. Material for sequencing was peripheral blood. The receptors were sampled from a human donor in a cohort sampled during active COVID-19.

The chain has TRBV2 and TRBJ1-1; weak D call: TRBD1 (5 bases). Trimming removed 11 bases at V and 4 bases at J, with 17 bases between. The V gene's germline CDR1 is SNHLY and CDR2 FYNNEI. CDR3 length equals 13 residues. CDR3 residues: CAGSGDGGTEAFF. The CDR3 region has the DNA TGTGCCGGTTCGGGGGATGGGGGCACTGAAGCTTTCTTT.

This CDR3 reads CASSHYDRNTEAFF. CDR3 sequence (DNA): TGTGCCAGCAGTCACTACGACAGGAACACTGAAGCTTTCTTT. The chain uses TRBV25-1 and TRBJ1-1; the D gene is possibly TRBD1 (5 bases). V was cut by 5 bases and J by 1 base, with 11 bases left in between. There are 14 residues in the CDR3. CDR1 and CDR2 (germline): MGHDK, SYGVNS.

This rearrangement joins TRBV6-4 to TRBJ2-3, with a possible D match to TRBD1 (6 bases). V was cut by 3 bases and J by 1 base, with 11 bases left in between. Germline CDR1 and CDR2: MRHNA and SNTAGT. This CDR3 has 15 residues. The CDR3 sequence is CASSERGIGTDTQYF. The CDR3 DNA reads TGTGCCAGCAGTGAAAGGGGGATAGGCACAGATACGCAGTATTTT.

The rearrangement joins TRBV11-2 to TRBJ1-2; TRBD1 matches 7 bases. The CDR3 runs to 14 residues. Trimming cost V 4 bases and J 6 bases; bases outside gene matches: 8. Looked up from germline, CDR1 is SGHAT and CDR2 is FQNNGV. The CDR3 sequence: CASSSVTGVDGYTF. The CDR3 nucleotides read TGTGCCAGCAGCTCTGTCACAGGGGTAGATGGCTACACCTTC.

The chain employs TRBV5-4 and TRBJ1-2; the D is unclear. Trimming pared 3 bases from V and 8 bases from J, leaving 8 bases between. The germline V gene has CDR1 SGHNT and CDR2 YYREEE (reference sequence). This CDR3 region has 11 residues. CDR3 nucleotide sequence: TGTGCCAGCAGCTATTCTAGGGGCTACACCTTC. It translates to CASSYSRGYTF.

The V and J genes are TRBV4-3 and TRBJ1-2; maybe TRBD1 (6 bases). CDR3 length: 13 residues. Germline assignment: CDR1 LGHNA and CDR2 YSLEER. V dropped 0 bases and J dropped 8 bases, with 10 bases sitting between them. The CDR3 region has the DNA TGCGCCAGCAGCCAAGATAACAGGGTAGGCTACACCTTC. This gives the protein CASSQDNRVGYTF.

The chain has TRBV28 and TRBJ1-1; D is possibly TRBD1 (6 bases). Germline CDR1 MDHEN, CDR2 SYDVKM. This CDR3 spans 14 amino acids. V was clipped by 6 bases and J by 1 base, with 12 bases between them. CDR3 amino acids: CASSPGAKNTEAFF. CDR3 bases: TGTGCCAGCAGCCCAGGGGCTAAGAACACTGAAGCTTTCTTT. Based on the CDR3 plus reference TRBV28 and TRBJ1-1, the full variable domain is DVKVTQSSRYLVKRTGEKVFLECVQDMDHENMFWYRQDPGLGLRLIYFSYDVKMKEKGDIPEGYSVSREKKERFSLILESASTNQTSMYLCASSPGAKNTEAFFGQGTRLTVV.

This chain uses TRBV7-2 with TRBJ2-1, with 7 bases lining up with TRBD2. CDR1 SGHTA and CDR2 FQGNSA come from the germline V gene. V was clipped by 2 bases and J by 10 bases; unmatched bases: 8. The CDR3 covers 14 residues. The CDR3 nucleotides are TGTGCCAGCAGCTTACCCGGGGGAGGGTACGAGCAGTTCTTC. Translated: CASSLPGGGYEQFF.

CDR3 amino acids: CASSLLQGGNTEAFF. CDR3 coding DNA: TGTGCCAGCAGCTTGTTGCAGGGCGGGAACACTGAAGCTTTCTTT. This chain uses TRBV5-5 with TRBJ1-1; TRBD1 might be the D (5 bases). The CDR3 is 15 amino acids. The ends were cut back, 1 base at V and 1 base at J, with 11 bases in the middle. CDR1 is SGHKS, CDR2 YYEKEE, per germline (reference sequence).

The V call is TRBV5-1, the J call TRBJ2-5; 9 positions agree with TRBD1. Trimming cost V 4 bases and J 2 bases; bases outside gene matches: 9. This CDR3 contains 16 residues. Germline V gene lookup returns CDR1 SGHRS and CDR2 YFSETQ. CDR3 in DNA: TGCGCCAGCAGCCCTGGGACAGGGAACCCTCAAGAGACCCAGTACTTC. It translates to CASSPGTGNPQETQYF.

The chain links TRBV7-9 to TRBJ1-2, with 8 bases lining up with TRBD1. Germline trimming cut 0 bases from V and 7 bases from J; bases unmatched to any gene: 7. Germline V gives CDR1 SEHNR, CDR2 FQNEAQ (reference sequence). The CDR3 is 15 residues long. CDR3 DNA: TGTGCCAGCAGCTTAGCGGCAGGGGGCGAGGGTGGCTACACCTTC. As protein: CASSLAAGGEGGYTF.

The chain recombines TRBV7-9 with TRBJ2-3; D is undetermined. The CDR3 extends over 12 amino acids. Trimming cost V 1 base and J 7 bases, with 6 bases left between them. The germline V gene encodes CDR1 SEHNR and CDR2 FQNEAQ (reference sequence). The CDR3 DNA is TGTGCCAGCAGCTTAGACCGGTATACGCAGTATTTT. Translated: CASSLDRYTQYF.

The rearrangement joins TRBV7-8 to TRBJ1-1; 7 nucleotides match TRBD1. The CDR3 length is 14 residues. After removal of 5 bases from V and 1 base from J, the junction contained 4 bases not matched to a gene. Germline V CDR1 and CDR2: SGHVS, FQNEAQ. The CDR3, as DNA: TGTGCCAGCAGCGGGCGGACAGGGAACACTGAAGCTTTCTTT. Translating it yields CASSGRTGNTEAFF.

This chain uses TRBV7-2 with TRBJ2-7, with D perhaps TRBD1 (6 bases). Germline V CDR1 and CDR2: SGHTA, FQGNSA. V gave up 4 bases and J gave up 5 bases, with 21 bases separating them. The CDR3 covers 16 residues. This CDR3 reads CASSWIPGVTGHEQYF. CDR3 in DNA: TGTGCCAGCAGCTGGATACCTGGTGTGACAGGACACGAGCAGTACTTC.

This clone was observed a single time. CDR3 coding DNA: TGTGCCTGGAGTAGGGGACAGGGGAATTCACCCCTCCACTTT. As protein: CAWSRGQGNSPLHF. V is TRBV30 and J is TRBJ1-6; 10 bases fit TRBD1. J gave up 7 bases and V 2 bases, and 2 bases lay outside the gene matches. Germline loops: CDR1 GTSNPN, CDR2 SVGIG (reference sequence). This CDR3 has 14 amino acids.

The sample holds one count of this clone. The chain is built from TRBV10-3 and TRBJ1-1; D remains ambiguous. Deletions cut 6 bases from V and 1 base from J, with 6 bases between. The CDR3 is made up of 12 amino acids. Germline V gene lookup returns CDR1 ENHRY and CDR2 SYGVKD. The DNA of the CDR3 is TGTGCCATCAGGGGCCGGAACACTGAAGCTTTCTTT. Translation: CAIRGRNTEAFF.